This T cell receptor (beta chain) was sequenced in a study of early T cells in non-severe SARS-CoV-2 infection (dated by TCRdb to about 2021). For context, the study as a whole: Bulk RNA from unsorted whole blood was used for TCR sequencing, so alpha and beta chains could not be paired. Summary of the overall study and its limitations: Matching against VDJdb was skewed toward anti-spike CD8 responses, likely underestimated virus-specific expansions, and missed private and CD4 specificities.

A case-control design nested within a healthcare worker cohort in London, UK, was used, with weekly nasopharyngeal swab PCR tests and blood sampling performed. Between 23 and 31 March 2020, the week of the UK lockdown, healthcare workers were enrolled and then followed up weekly for as long as 16 weeks. The library came from 5' RACE. Sequencing relied on a NextSeq 500. Unique molecular identifiers were attached to individual cDNA molecules in the TCR library protocol so that sequencing error and PCR bias could be corrected. Both TCR alpha and beta chains were sequenced, and tight co-correlation was observed between alpha and beta sequence abundances in each sample. Turning to the authors' computational methods: Decombinator V4 was used to annotate TCR sequences for V gene, J gene and CDR3. Expanded TCRs were defined as changing significantly between any two time points under a Poisson model with p below 0.0001. TCR abundances were normalised to the total number of TCRs sequenced in each sample and reported as counts per million. VDJdb, accessed 1 November 2021, was searched for CMV, EBV and SARS-CoV-2 annotated TCRs, excluding TCRs annotated for multiple antigens. TCRdb trimmed public reads at Q25 via fastp, called clones via MiXCR and kept in-frame beta chains. Every CDR3 protein is listed once, alongside the most common genes and DNA of its rows. None of the V and J calls come from the authors' own analysis; TCRdb made them. The sample table shows about 83,000 distinct CDR3 sequences, and about 10% are seen once. Around 8% of the sample rests with the top ten.

This clonotype showed up just a few times. What antigen it recognizes has not been identified. Base qualities are not recorded, but no much larger clone differs from it by a single base. The TCR comes from an adult who was a healthcare worker with PCR-confirmed SARS-CoV-2 infection or an uninfected control (not recorded which). This material consisted of whole blood, taken at baseline.

The CDR3 sequence is CASSSGPAMGTQYF. The DNA is as follows: TGTGCCAGCAGTTCGGGACCCGCGATGGGAACGCAGTATTTT. Recombination linked TRBV12-3 or TRBV12-4 to TRBJ2-3; the D gene is possibly TRBD1 or TRBD2, each agreeing over 5 bases. The CDR3 spans 14 residues, from the cysteine through the phenylalanine. Just CDR3 DNA is preserved here, 42 bases in frame from base 1. V is shortened by 4 bases, J by 9 bases, and the region joining them spans 17 bases.